The entry below gives a single TCR beta chain sequence along with its context. This sample was taken from a study of technical replicates of blood from a few donors. The CDR3 is 15 amino acids. CDR1 MGHDK and CDR2 SYGVNS come from the germline V gene. The junction had 8 bases not matched to a gene; V was cut back by 7 bases and J by 3 bases. Some clones are missing from TCRdb's copy, which holds only in-frame ones; the method was immunoSEQ multiplex PCR. Of under 95,000 clones listed, about 94% are singletons. The V and J genes are TRBV25-1 and TRBJ2-7, with 11 bases fitting TRBD2. The sequenced sample was T cells isolated from PBMCs. The receptor was derived from a human donor in good health. This chain's CDR3 is CASTFSGTSGYEQYF. The CDR3 DNA reads as TGTGCCAGCACTTTCTCCGGGACTAGCGGCTACGAGCAGTACTTC.